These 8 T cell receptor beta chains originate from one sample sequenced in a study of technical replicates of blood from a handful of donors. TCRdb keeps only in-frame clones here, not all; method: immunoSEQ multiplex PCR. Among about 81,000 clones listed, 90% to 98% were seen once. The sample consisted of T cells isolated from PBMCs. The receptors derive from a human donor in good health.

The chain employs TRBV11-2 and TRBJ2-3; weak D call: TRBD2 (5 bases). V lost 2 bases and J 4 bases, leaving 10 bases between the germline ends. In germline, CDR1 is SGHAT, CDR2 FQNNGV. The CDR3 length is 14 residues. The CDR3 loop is CASSLRFGADTQYF. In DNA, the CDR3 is TGTGCCAGCAGCTTAAGGTTCGGGGCAGATACGCAGTATTTT.

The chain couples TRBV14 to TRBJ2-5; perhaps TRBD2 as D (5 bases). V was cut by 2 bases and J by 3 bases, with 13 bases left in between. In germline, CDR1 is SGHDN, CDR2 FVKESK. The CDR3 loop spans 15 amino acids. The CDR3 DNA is TGTGCCAGCAGCCAAAACACTTTCGGGGAAGAGACCCAGTACTTC. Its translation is CASSQNTFGEETQYF.

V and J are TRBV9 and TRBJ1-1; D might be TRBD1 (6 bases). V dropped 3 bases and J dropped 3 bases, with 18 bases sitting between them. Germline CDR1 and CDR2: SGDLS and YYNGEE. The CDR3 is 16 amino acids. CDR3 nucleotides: TGTGCCAGCAGCGCCCCCGGGGGGGCGGGGGACACTGAAGCTTTCTTT. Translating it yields CASSAPGGAGDTEAFF.

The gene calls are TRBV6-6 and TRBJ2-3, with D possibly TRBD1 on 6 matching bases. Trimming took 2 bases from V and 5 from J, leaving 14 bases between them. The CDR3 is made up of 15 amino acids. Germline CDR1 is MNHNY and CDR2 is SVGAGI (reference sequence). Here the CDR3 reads CASSYGQGSGDTQYF. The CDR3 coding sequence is TGTGCCAGCAGTTACGGGCAGGGGAGTGGAGATACGCAGTATTTT.

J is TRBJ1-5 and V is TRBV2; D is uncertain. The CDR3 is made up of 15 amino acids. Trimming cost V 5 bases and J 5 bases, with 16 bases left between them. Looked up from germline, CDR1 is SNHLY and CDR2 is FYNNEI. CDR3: CASSRTIPTDQPQHF. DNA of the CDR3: TGTGCCAGCAGTAGGACTATCCCCACTGATCAGCCCCAGCATTTT.

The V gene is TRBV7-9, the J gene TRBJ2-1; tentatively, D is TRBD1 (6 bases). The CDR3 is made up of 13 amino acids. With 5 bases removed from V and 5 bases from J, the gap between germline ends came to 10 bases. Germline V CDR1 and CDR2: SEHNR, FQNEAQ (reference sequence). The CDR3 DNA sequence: TGTGCCAGCAGCACCCGGACAGACAATGAGCAGTTCTTC. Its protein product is CASSTRTDNEQFF.

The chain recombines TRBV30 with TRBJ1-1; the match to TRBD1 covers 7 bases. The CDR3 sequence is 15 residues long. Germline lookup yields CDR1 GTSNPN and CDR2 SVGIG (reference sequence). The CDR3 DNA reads TGTATTGGGAGACAGGGCTTAAGGTTCGGCACTGAAGCTTTCTTT. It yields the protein CIGRQGLRFGTEAFF.

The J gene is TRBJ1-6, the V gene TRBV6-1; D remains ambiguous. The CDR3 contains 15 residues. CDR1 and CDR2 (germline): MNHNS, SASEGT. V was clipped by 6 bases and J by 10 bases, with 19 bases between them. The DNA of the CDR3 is TGTGCCAGCAGAACAAGTGGTTACGGAGTCTCACCCCTCCACTTT. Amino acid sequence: CASRTSGYGVSPLHF.